These 26 T cell receptor beta chains were sequenced from one sample in a study of shared clonotypes between healthy human individuals. Sequenced by immunoSEQ multiplex PCR; TCRdb stores in-frame clones only, minus some. The table has roughly 2.1 million clones, 85% to 95% seen once. CD45RO-negative, CCR7-positively selected cells formed the naive CD8 fraction, excluding terminally differentiated effector memory CD45RA+ cells. Sequencing input: naive CD8+ T cells from PBMCs. These receptors came from a man aged 18 to 29 in good health. Some clones in this sample may be carry-over from other donors' samples.

The chain employs TRBV11-2 and TRBJ1-5, with 9 nucleotides matching TRBD1. J lost 6 bases, V lost 1 base, and 4 bases had no gene match. Per germline, CDR1 SGHAT and CDR2 FQNNGV. The CDR3 length is 15 residues. The CDR3 loop is CASSLGSGQGQPQHF. In DNA form, the CDR3 reads TGTGCCAGCAGCTTAGGATCGGGACAGGGTCAGCCCCAGCATTTT.

The chain has TRBV7-9 and TRBJ1-2; D not resolved. V lost 1 base to trimming and J lost 8 bases, with 11 bases between them. The CDR3 loop spans 13 amino acids. Per germline, CDR1 SEHNR and CDR2 FQNEAQ (reference sequence). CDR3 protein: CASSLVKDGGYTF. Written as DNA, the CDR3 is TGTGCCAGCAGCTTAGTAAAGGACGGGGGCTACACCTTC.

The chain combines TRBV9 with TRBJ2-1; unclear D gene. V was clipped by 6 bases and J by 9 bases, with 13 bases between them. The CDR3 runs to 12 residues. Per the germline V gene, CDR1 is SGDLS and CDR2 is YYNGEE. The CDR3 protein is CASNTDLTEQFF. CDR3 bases: TGTGCCAGCAATACAGATCTAACTGAGCAGTTCTTC.

V gene TRBV9 combines with J gene TRBJ2-1; 9 nucleotides line up with TRBD2. Germline-derived CDR1 and CDR2 are SGDLS and YYNGEE. This CDR3 is 15 amino acids long. V lost 3 bases, J lost 7 bases, and 8 bases stayed unmatched. The CDR3 nucleotides are TGTGCCAGCAGCGCTTGGAGTAGCGGGAGTAATGAGCAGTTCTTC. Its protein is CASSAWSSGSNEQFF.

This chain connects TRBV19 to TRBJ2-7; the D call may be TRBD1 or TRBD2 (5 bases each). Trimming took off 3 bases at V and 7 bases at J, with 19 bases between the two ends. Germline V gives CDR1 LNHDA, CDR2 SQIVND (reference sequence). This CDR3 spans 15 amino acids. The CDR3 DNA is TGTGCCAGTAGTATCAATTCGGGACGGGTATGGGAGCAGTACTTC. Protein: CASSINSGRVWEQYF.

V is TRBV5-4 and J is TRBJ2-7, with 9 bases that match TRBD1. CDR3 length: 14 residues. Per the germline V gene, CDR1 is SGHNT and CDR2 is YYREEE (reference sequence). Germline trimming cut 4 bases from V and 4 bases from J; bases unmatched to any gene: 6. CDR3 sequence reads: CASSVDRGVYEQYF. DNA of the CDR3: TGTGCCAGCAGCGTGGACAGGGGTGTTTACGAGCAGTACTTC.

The rearrangement joins TRBV25-1 to TRBJ2-7; perhaps TRBD1 as D (5 bases). There are 12 residues in the CDR3. V lost 2 bases and J 6 bases, leaving 8 bases between the germline ends. The germline V gene has CDR1 MGHDK and CDR2 SYGVNS. The CDR3 DNA sequence: TGTGCCAGCAGTGAACAAGGGGCCGAGCAGTACTTC. This codes for CASSEQGAEQYF.

The rearrangement links TRBV6-1 to TRBJ2-7; D unclear. The CDR3 has 13 residues. Germline CDR1 reads MNHNS; CDR2 reads SASEGT. Deletions cut 7 bases from V and 0 bases from J, with 10 bases between. The CDR3: CASMPRISYEQYF. The CDR3 DNA follows: TGTGCCAGCATGCCCAGGATCTCCTACGAGCAGTACTTC.

The chain employs TRBV18 and TRBJ2-6; D remains unclear. V was cut by 2 bases and J by 0 bases, with 8 bases left in between. This CDR3 comprises 16 residues. Germline values: CDR1 KGHSH, CDR2 LQKENI. CDR3 nucleotide sequence: TGTGCCAGCTCACCAAGTAGGAACTCTGGGGCCAACGTCCTGACTTTC. Encoded protein: CASSPSRNSGANVLTF.

J is TRBJ2-7 and V is TRBV5-5; possibly TRBD1 for D (5 bases). Trimming removed 0 bases from V and 7 bases from J, with 14 bases in between. CDR1 is SGHKS, CDR2 YYEKEE, per germline (reference sequence). The CDR3 contains 14 residues. This CDR3 is CASSLEAGHLEQYF. The CDR3 nucleotides read TGTGCCAGCAGCTTGGAGGCAGGGCATCTTGAGCAGTACTTC.

The gene calls are TRBV28 and TRBJ2-7; weak D call: TRBD1 (5 bases). Looked up from germline, CDR1 is MDHEN and CDR2 is SYDVKM. The CDR3 loop spans 13 amino acids. The germline V and J ends were trimmed by 2 bases and 4 bases, with 9 bases remaining between them. The DNA for the CDR3 is TGTGCCAGCAGTTTAATAGCAGGGTACGAGCAGTACTTC. Its translation is CASSLIAGYEQYF.

A single count supports this clone. J is TRBJ2-5 and V is TRBV27; 7 nucleotides align to TRBD1. The CDR3 totals 15 residues. The V and J ends lost 2 bases and 5 bases, in that order; junction bases with no gene match: 8. Germline assignment: CDR1 MNHEY and CDR2 SMNVEV (reference sequence). The DNA for the CDR3 is TGTGCCAGCAGTTTAATAGGGGGCGACGGGGAGACCCAGTACTTC. Its protein is CASSLIGGDGETQYF.

The chain joins TRBV5-5 to TRBJ2-2; 8 bases agree with TRBD1. The germline gives CDR1 SGHKS, CDR2 YYEKEE (reference sequence). Trimming removed 4 bases from V and 3 bases from J; junction bases left unmatched: 11. CDR3 length: 17 amino acids. CDR3 DNA: TGTGCCAGCAGCCCACGTAGTGACAGGGGTTACACCGGGGAGCTGTTTTTT. Translating it yields CASSPRSDRGYTGELFF.

The V and J genes are TRBV11-3 and TRBJ2-2; 7 nucleotides align to TRBD2. Trimming cost V 5 bases and J 3 bases; bases outside gene matches: 12. The CDR3 runs 17 residues. CDR1 SGHNT and CDR2 YENEEA come from the germline V gene. This CDR3 reads CASSTRSSGVYTGELFF. CDR3 DNA sequence: TGTGCCAGCAGCACCCGATCTAGCGGAGTCTACACCGGGGAGCTGTTTTTT.

This clone has only one observation. The J gene is TRBJ1-1, the V gene TRBV7-8; the D gene is possibly TRBD1 (5 bases). V was trimmed by 4 bases and J by 2 bases, leaving 23 bases between them. CDR3 length: 18 amino acids. Germline CDR1 SGHVS, CDR2 FQNEAQ. The CDR3 reads CASSSPEGSRGINTEAFF. CDR3 DNA: TGTGCCAGCAGCTCACCGGAGGGAAGTCGGGGGATTAACACTGAAGCTTTCTTT.

The chain links TRBV6-5 to TRBJ1-1, with D unresolved. This CDR3 region has 14 residues. Trimming removed 5 bases at V and 1 base at J, with 11 bases between. Per germline, CDR1 MNHEY and CDR2 SVGAGI. The chain's CDR3 is CASSLSDGNTEAFF. The CDR3 nucleotides are TGTGCCAGCAGTCTCTCGGACGGGAACACTGAAGCTTTCTTT.

The V gene is TRBV19, the J gene TRBJ2-1; D gene unclear. This CDR3 has 14 amino acids. V shed 7 bases and J shed 5 bases, with 15 bases lying between them. CDR1 and CDR2 (germline): LNHDA, SQIVND (reference sequence). The CDR3 protein is CASNFQGRNNEQFF. Written as DNA, the CDR3 is TGTGCCAGTAACTTTCAAGGACGGAACAATGAGCAGTTCTTC.

The chain joins TRBV19 to TRBJ2-1, with D uncertain. The V end lost 6 bases, the J end lost 5 bases, and 11 bases lay between the germline ends. This CDR3 is 13 amino acids long. Per germline, CDR1 LNHDA and CDR2 SQIVND (reference sequence). The CDR3 DNA reads TGTGCCAGTAGCCCAAGACTCGACAATGAGCAGTTCTTC. This codes for CASSPRLDNEQFF.

Regarding this clone: The same CDR3 can be traced to other DNA sequences in this sample. The rearrangement joins TRBV7-9 to TRBJ1-1; D is unresolved. The CDR3 has 12 amino acids. Trimming took 8 bases from V and 5 from J, leaving 12 bases between them. In germline, CDR1 is SEHNR, CDR2 FQNEAQ (reference sequence). CDR3 coding DNA: TGTGCCAGCTCCTTAGGTAGTACTGAAGCTTTCTTT. Protein sequence: CASSLGSTEAFF. Full variable domain (missing parts from reference TRBV7-9 and TRBJ1-1): DTGVSQNPRHKITKRGQNVTFRCDPISEHNRLYWYRQTLGQGPEFLTYFQNEAQLEKSRLLSDRFSAERPKGSFSTLEIQRTEQGDSAMYLCASSLGSTEAFFGQGTRLTVV.

Turning to this clone: Other DNA sequences in this sample translate to the same CDR3. The chain is built from TRBV27 and TRBJ2-7; D is unresolved. CDR3 length: 13 amino acids. V dropped 3 bases and J dropped 2 bases, with 8 bases sitting between them. Germline loops: CDR1 MNHEY, CDR2 SMNVEV (reference sequence). CDR3: CASSFGSPYEQYF. CDR3 sequence (DNA): TGTGCCAGCAGTTTCGGGTCCCCCTACGAGCAGTACTTC.

The V call is TRBV28, the J call TRBJ2-7, with D possibly being TRBD1 or TRBD2 (5 bases each). Germline CDR1 and CDR2: MDHEN and SYDVKM. Trimming removed 0 bases at V and 6 bases at J, with 12 bases between. The CDR3 length is 14 residues. The CDR3: CASSLWSGTVEQYF. The DNA for the CDR3 is TGTGCCAGCAGTTTATGGTCAGGGACGGTCGAGCAGTACTTC.

This sequence joins TRBV27 and TRBJ2-7, with 9 bases lining up with TRBD1. This CDR3 spans 21 amino acids. With V trimmed by 5 bases and J by 1 base, 24 bases remained unmatched. Germline V CDR1 and CDR2: MNHEY, SMNVEV (reference sequence). The CDR3 spells CASSPLGSRDRVIGNSYEQYF. Here the CDR3 DNA reads TGTGCCAGCAGTCCCCTGGGCTCCCGGGACAGGGTTATTGGTAATTCCTACGAGCAGTACTTC.

The chain has TRBV5-6 and TRBJ2-7, with 8 bases identical to TRBD2. J was trimmed by 6 bases and V by 1 base; bases with no gene match: 9. The CDR3 spans 15 residues. In germline, CDR1 is SGHDT, CDR2 YYEEEE. The CDR3 DNA is TGTGCCAGCAGCTTGCCTCCGGGACTAGTAAGCGAGCAGTACTTC. This sequence encodes CASSLPPGLVSEQYF.

DNA for the CDR3: TGCGCCAGCAGCCCCAGACGGACAACTAATGAAAAACTGTTTTTT. The encoded protein is CASSPRRTTNEKLFF. The chain joins TRBV4-3 to TRBJ1-4; D remains ambiguous. Germline V gives CDR1 LGHNA, CDR2 YSLEER. This CDR3 comprises 15 residues. V gave up 4 bases and J gave up 0 bases, with 9 bases separating them.

The rearrangement links TRBV6-5 to TRBJ2-4; D may be TRBD1 or TRBD2 (5 bases each). The CDR3 totals 15 residues. Germline V gene sequence: CDR1 MNHEY, CDR2 SVGAGI. V lost 5 bases and J 0 bases, leaving 11 bases between the germline ends. This CDR3 reads CASSVGRVAKNIQYF. CDR3 nucleotide sequence: TGTGCCAGCAGTGTGGGACGGGTAGCCAAAAACATTCAGTACTTC.

This sequence joins TRBV6-5 and TRBJ2-7; perhaps D is TRBD1 or TRBD2 (5 bases each). The germline V gene has CDR1 MNHEY and CDR2 SVGAGI. CDR3 size: 15 residues. Trimming removed 2 bases at V and 2 bases at J, with 13 bases between. This chain's CDR3 is CASSYDGAGTYEQYF. CDR3 DNA sequence: TGTGCCAGCAGTTACGACGGGGCCGGAACCTACGAGCAGTACTTC.